These T cell receptor beta chains were read from a single sample in a study of T cell repertoires in cytomegalovirus infection. TCRdb passed the reads through MiXCR, listing each CDR3 protein once. The data show approximately 700,000 distinct CDR3 sequences, under 40% seen once. Material for sequencing was PBMCs. The receptors originated from a human donor in good health (CMV status not recorded). Some clones in this sample may be carry-over from other donors' samples. Each CDR3 is given without its conserved first and last residue. Fields, in order: V gene, CDR3 protein.

V: TRBV7-2
CDR3: ASSRSVVGGGTDTQY

V: TRBV20-1
CDR3: SARIAGMGTDTQY

V: TRBV11-2
CDR3: ASSLYLAGDNEQF

V: TRBV6-5
CDR3: ASSYGADSISNTGELF

V: TRBV7-2
CDR3: ASSSTGEGEQF

V: TRBV7-2
CDR3: ASSPYPYEQY

V: TRBV20-1
CDR3: SARDTVAYEQY

V: TRBV28
CDR3: ASSFSSGGYSYEQY

V: TRBV24-1
CDR3: ATSDPLRTGDEQY

V: TRBV5-6
CDR3: ASSLGVGRRGNEQF

V: TRBV10-3
CDR3: AISPRGGPTDTQY

V: TRBV27
CDR3: ASSVIAGGEYNEQF

V: TRBV5-5
CDR3: ASSWGELIAKNIQY

V: TRBV11-2
CDR3: ASSLTLRGQGVSEQF

V: TRBV6-1
CDR3: ASSSTVSYGYT

V: TRBV19
CDR3: ASSITEAEAF

V: TRBV6-6
CDR3: ASSRGLEAVPPQH

V: TRBV12-3/TRBV12-4
CDR3: ASSPEPGQENIQY

V: TRBV7-2
CDR3: ASSFSGVLFTDTQY

V: TRBV7-8
CDR3: ASSFRQNSYNEQF

V: TRBV5-1
CDR3: ASSRTVAKNIQY

V: TRBV10-3
CDR3: AISVPGQGFPDTQY

V: TRBV11-2
CDR3: ASSLVSLAQSYNEQF

V: TRBV4-1
CDR3: ASSLDGQGRNQPQH

V: TRBV7-2
CDR3: ASSPTRGNIQY

V: TRBV12-3/TRBV12-4
CDR3: ASSHGTAPYYEQY

V: TRBV20-1
CDR3: SARDPDRAYEQY

V: TRBV12-3/TRBV12-4
CDR3: ASRGPYSLYGYT

V: TRBV7-8
CDR3: ASSPLTSGVYEQY

V: TRBV28
CDR3: ASSLSGTGGFDEQY

V: TRBV6-1
CDR3: ASSGPFGTYEQY

V: TRBV19
CDR3: ASSIGDTGANVLT

V: TRBV6-1
CDR3: ASSGLQPY

V: TRBV19
CDR3: ASTRDRDSTEAF

V: TRBV7-8
CDR3: ASSLEGTGPTPYEQY

V: TRBV7-8
CDR3: ASRAGTSSYEQY

V: TRBV19
CDR3: ASSQTSTTYEQY

V: TRBV28
CDR3: ASSPPGLAGGLHEQY

V: TRBV12-3/TRBV12-4
CDR3: ASSLAEEEFYGYT

V: TRBV28
CDR3: ASSGAAEIINSPLH

V: TRBV11-2
CDR3: ASIHILGEQF

V: TRBV5-1
CDR3: ASSLGMLGTPTFSYEQY

V: TRBV5-1
CDR3: ASSLDRGRGRKLF

V: TRBV10-3
CDR3: ALGTENTGELF

V: TRBV10-3
CDR3: AISDPGGRGISPLH

V: TRBV20-1
CDR3: SARELAVNEQF

V: TRBV4-1
CDR3: ASSQDPGTRAEQF

V: TRBV28
CDR3: ASSLWPGYTGELF

V: TRBV19
CDR3: ASSMGIVNQPQH

V: TRBV4-1
CDR3: ASSQVGGGGAVYNEQL

V: TRBV12-3/TRBV12-4
CDR3: ASSLYGTGDQPQH